The present T cell receptor (beta chain) was sequenced within a study of CD8+ T cells in alopecia areata. Overall study: After 6 to 18 months of tofacitinib, follow-up continued 6 months off drug.

Indicated treatment: oral pan-JAK inhibitor, 5-10 mg twice daily. After isolation, RNA underwent reverse transcription to generate cDNA as the sequencing template. The method was immunoSEQ multiplex PCR; TCRdb's version includes in-frame clones alone and lacks a portion of them. The repertoire holds about 76,000 clones, with roughly 70% as singletons. The J segment lost 5 bases and the V segment lost 11 bases, leaving 13 bases of the junction unmatched. The CDR3 extends over 15 amino acids. Germline loops: CDR1 MNHNS, CDR2 SASEGT. The chain joins TRBV6-1 to TRBJ2-2; 8 bases match TRBD2. This TCR came from a human donor with alopecia areata. This sample comprised CD8+ T cells sorted from blood, obtained at week 24, from a patient treated with tofacitinib. CDR3 bases: TGTGCCTGTCCCCGGGCGGGGGGCGATACCGGGGAGCTGTTTTTT. As protein: CACPRAGGDTGELFF.